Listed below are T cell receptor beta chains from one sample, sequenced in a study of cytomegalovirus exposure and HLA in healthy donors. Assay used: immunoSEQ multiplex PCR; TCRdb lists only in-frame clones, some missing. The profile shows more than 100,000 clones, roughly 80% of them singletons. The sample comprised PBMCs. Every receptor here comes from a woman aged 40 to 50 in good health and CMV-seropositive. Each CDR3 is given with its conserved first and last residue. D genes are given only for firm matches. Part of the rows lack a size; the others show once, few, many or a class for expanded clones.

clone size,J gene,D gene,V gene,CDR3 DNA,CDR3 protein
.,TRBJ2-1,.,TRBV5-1,TGCGCCAGCAGCTTGGGCGACAGCTACAATGAGCAGTTCTTC,CASSLGDSYNEQFF
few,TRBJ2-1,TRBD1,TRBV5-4,TGTGCCAGCAGCTTGGCCAGGGGGTACAATGAGCAGTTCTTC,CASSLARGYNEQFF
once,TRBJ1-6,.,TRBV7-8,TGTGCCTCCCTTGAGGGAGGAGGTTCACCCCTCCACTTT,CASLEGGGSPLHF
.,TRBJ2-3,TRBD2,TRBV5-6,TGTGCCAGCAGCGGCGCCGGGACTAGCGGGGGTATGAGCACAGATACGCAGTATTTT,CASSGAGTSGGMSTDTQYF
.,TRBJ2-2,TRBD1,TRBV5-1,TGCGCCAGCAGCGGTAGACAGGGGCGGAACACCGGGGAGCTGTTTTTT,CASSGRQGRNTGELFF
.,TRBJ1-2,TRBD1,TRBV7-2,TGTGCCAGCAGCCGACAGGGGGGCGCCCGCGATGGCTACACCTTC,CASSRQGGARDGYTF
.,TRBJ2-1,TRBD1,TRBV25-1,TGTGCCAGCAGTGAATATAGACAGGGGGGCAATGAGCAGTTCTTC,CASSEYRQGGNEQFF
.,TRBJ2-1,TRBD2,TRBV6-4,TGTGCTAGCAGTGTCTTAGCGGGAGTAGGTTACAATGAGCAGTTCTTC,CASSVLAGVGYNEQFF
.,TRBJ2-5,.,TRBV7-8,TGTGCCAGCAGCTTCTTTCGAGGCGAGACCCAGTACTTC,CASSFFRGETQYF
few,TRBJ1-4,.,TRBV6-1,TGTGCCAGCAGTGGCGGGGGAGTGGGTGAAAAACTGTTTTTT,CASSGGGVGEKLFF
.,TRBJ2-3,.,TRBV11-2,TGTGCCAGCAGCCCCCGGTCGGGGAGAGATACGCAGTATTTT,CASSPRSGRDTQYF
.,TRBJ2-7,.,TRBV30,TGTGCCTGGAGCGCAGCGGAGACCTACGAGCAGTACTTC,CAWSAAETYEQYF
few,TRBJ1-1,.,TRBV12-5,TGTGCTAGTGGTACACTGAACACTGAAGCTTTCTTT,CASGTLNTEAFF
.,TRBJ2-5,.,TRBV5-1,TGCGCCAGCAGCTTGGCCGGGGAGACCCAGTACTTC,CASSLAGETQYF
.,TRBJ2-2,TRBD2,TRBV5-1,TGCGCCAGCAGTTTGGATACTAGCGGCGGCACCGGGGAGCTGTTTTTT,CASSLDTSGGTGELFF
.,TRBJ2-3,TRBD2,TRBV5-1,TGCGCCAGCAGCTTGGCCCCGACTAGCGGGGGGTACCGCACAGATACGCAGTATTTT,CASSLAPTSGGYRTDTQYF
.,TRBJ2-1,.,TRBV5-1,TGCGCCAGCAGCTTGGGAGGTCGACTAGGTGAGCAGTTCTTC,CASSLGGRLGEQFF
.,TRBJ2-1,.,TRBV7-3,TGTGCCAGCAGCTTAATGGGCGATAGCTCCTACAATGAGCAGTTCTTC,CASSLMGDSSYNEQFF
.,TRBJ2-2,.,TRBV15,TGTGCCACCTCCTGGGGCTACACCGGGGAGCTGTTTTTT,CATSWGYTGELFF
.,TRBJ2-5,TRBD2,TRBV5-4,TGTGCCAGCAGCACTGGACTAGCTGAGACCCAGTACTTC,CASSTGLAETQYF
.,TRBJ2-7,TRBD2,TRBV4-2,TGTGCCAGCGCTCGCGGGGGAGAGGGCGAGCAGTACTTC,CASARGGEGEQYF
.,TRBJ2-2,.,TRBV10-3,TGTGCCATCAGTGAAGGTGGAGGCACCGGGGAGCTGTTTTTT,CAISEGGGTGELFF
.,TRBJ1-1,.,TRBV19,TGTGCCAGTAATGCAGGGAGGTTGTTGGGCACTGAAGCTTTCTTT,CASNAGRLLGTEAFF
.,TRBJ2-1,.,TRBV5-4,TGTGCCAGCGGACAGCGGGGCAGCTACAATGAGCAGTTCTTC,CASGQRGSYNEQFF
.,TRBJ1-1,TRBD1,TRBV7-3,TGTGCCAGCAGCCCTGGGACAGGGAGGGGGTGGGCATCTGAAGCTTTCTTT,CASSPGTGRGWASEAFF
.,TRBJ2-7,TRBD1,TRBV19,TGTGCCAGTAGTATCGGGGACAGGGGCTACGAGCAGTACTTC,CASSIGDRGYEQYF
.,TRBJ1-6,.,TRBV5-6,TGTGCCAGCAGCTTGGACAGTTGGAATTCACCCCTCCACTTT,CASSLDSWNSPLHF
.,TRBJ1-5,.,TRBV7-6,TGTGCCAGCAGCCCGCGCAGGGGTCACAATCAGCCCCAGCATTTT,CASSPRRGHNQPQHF
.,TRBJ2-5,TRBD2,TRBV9,TGTGCCAGCAGCGAACGAACCGGGACTAGCGGCCAAGAGACCCAGTACTTC,CASSERTGTSGQETQYF
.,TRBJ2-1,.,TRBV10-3,TGTGCCATCAGTGAGTCTTTCGACAGCTACAATGAGCAGTTCTTC,CAISESFDSYNEQFF
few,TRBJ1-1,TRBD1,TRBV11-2,TGTGCCAGCAGGCGGGCGGGGACAGCGAACACTGAAGCTTTCTTT,CASRRAGTANTEAFF
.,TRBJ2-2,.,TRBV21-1,TGTGCCAGCAGCAAAGGGGGGACAGGGGTGCACACCGGGGAGCTGTTTTTT,CASSKGGTGVHTGELFF
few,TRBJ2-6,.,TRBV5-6,TGTGCCAGCAGCTCCATAGCTGAGGGTAGCAGGACTGGGGCCAACGTCCTGACTTTC,CASSSIAEGSRTGANVLTF
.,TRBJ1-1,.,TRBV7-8,TGTGCCAGCAATCGGGAAGGGGGACAAGGGAACACTGAAGCTTTCTTT,CASNREGGQGNTEAFF
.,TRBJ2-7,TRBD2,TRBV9,TGTGCCAGCAGCGTAGATAGCGGGACCCCCTACGAGCAGTACTTC,CASSVDSGTPYEQYF
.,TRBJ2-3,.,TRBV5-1,TGCGCCAGCAGCTTTCAGGCGGGAGATACGCAGTATTTT,CASSFQAGDTQYF
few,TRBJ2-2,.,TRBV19,TGTGCCAGTAGTATAGATCAGGGGACACGGACCGGGGAGCTGTTTTTT,CASSIDQGTRTGELFF
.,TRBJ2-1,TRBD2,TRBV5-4,TGTGCCAGCAGCCCCCGGACTAGCGGGGGGTACAATGAGCAGTTCTTC,CASSPRTSGGYNEQFF
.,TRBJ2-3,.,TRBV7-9,TGTGCCAGCAGCGACCTACAGGGCACAGATACGCAGTATTTT,CASSDLQGTDTQYF
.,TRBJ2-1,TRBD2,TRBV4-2,TGTGCCAGCAGGCAGAGGACTAGCGGGAGCGATGAGCAGTTCTTC,CASRQRTSGSDEQFF
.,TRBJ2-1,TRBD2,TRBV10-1,TGCGCCAGCAGTGCGCCCGCTAGCGGGATTTACAATGAGCAGTTCTTC,CASSAPASGIYNEQFF
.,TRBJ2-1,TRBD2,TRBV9,TGTGCCAGCAGCTCCCTTCTGCGGGAGGGCCAGGATGAGCAGTTCTTC,CASSSLLREGQDEQFF
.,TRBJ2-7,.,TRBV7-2,TGTGCCAGCAGCCCCAAGGGGGGACAGACCTACGAGCAGTACTTC,CASSPKGGQTYEQYF
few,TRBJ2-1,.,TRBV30,TGTGCCTGGAGTGTAGGCGGCAGCGGGTCGGCCCCACGGTTCTTC,CAWSVGGSGSAPRFF
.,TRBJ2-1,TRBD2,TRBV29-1,TGCAGCTCAGGACTAGCGGGATGGTACAATGAGCAGTTCTTC,CSSGLAGWYNEQFF
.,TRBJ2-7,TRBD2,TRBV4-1,TGCGCCAGCAAGGCTCAAACCGGGACTAGCGGTTCCTACGAGCAGTACTTC,CASKAQTGTSGSYEQYF
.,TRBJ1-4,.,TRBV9,TGTGCCAGCAGCTCACCCGGGACAACTGTTTTTTTT,CASSSPGTTVFF
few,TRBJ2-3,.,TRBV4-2,TGTGCCAGCAGCCAGGACACAGGGACAGATACGCAGTATTTT,CASSQDTGTDTQYF
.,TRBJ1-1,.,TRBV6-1,TGTGCCAGCGACATTCAGAACACTGAAGCTTTCTTT,CASDIQNTEAFF
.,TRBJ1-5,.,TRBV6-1,TGTGCCAGCAGTGAAAGTCAGCGCAAGGGGGTCAATCAGCCCCAGCATTTT,CASSESQRKGVNQPQHF
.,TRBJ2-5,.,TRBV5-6,TGTGCCAGCAGCTTCAAGAGCGTCCAGTACTTC,CASSFKSVQYF
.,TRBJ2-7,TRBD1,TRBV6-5,TGTGCCAGCAGCTCACGGAGACAGGGCGGCGAGCAGTACTTC,CASSSRRQGGEQYF
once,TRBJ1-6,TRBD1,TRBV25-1,TGTGCCACCAGACAGGGAAATTCACCCCTCCACTTT,CATRQGNSPLHF
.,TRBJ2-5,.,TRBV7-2,TGTGCCAGCAGCCATAAAAGCGGGCAAGAGACCCAGTACTTC,CASSHKSGQETQYF
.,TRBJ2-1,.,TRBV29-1,TGCAGCGGTCGATATCAGGGTGAAATCTACAATGAGCAGTTCTTC,CSGRYQGEIYNEQFF
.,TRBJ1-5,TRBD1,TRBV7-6,TGTGCCAGCAGCCCACAGACAGGGTTCCCCCAGCATTTT,CASSPQTGFPQHF
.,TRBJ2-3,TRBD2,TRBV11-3,TGTGCCAGCAGCGACGGACTAGCGGGGACCACAGATACGCAGTATTTT,CASSDGLAGTTDTQYF